These T cell receptor beta chains were read from a single sample in a study of blood T cell dynamics during melanoma immunotherapy. Profiled with immunoSEQ multiplex PCR; TCRdb holds only in-frame clones, not every one. Among 6,500 to 10,000 clones, more than 80% were seen once, and the ten largest hold roughly 3.5%. The sequencing used blood, collected from a patient treated with checkpoint blockade. The receptors originated from a human donor with melanoma. Both conserved end residues are part of each CDR3. D genes are given only for firm matches. Rows give clone size only sometimes, using once, few, many, or a class for an expanded clone.

>.|.|TRBV7-2|TRBJ1-2
CASSPGGLGRGYTF
TGTGCCAGCAGCCCGGGGGGGCTCGGGAGAGGCTACACCTTC
>.|.|TRBV7-9|TRBJ1-2
CASSLRRANYGYTF
TGTGCCAGCAGCTTGCGGAGGGCTAACTATGGCTACACCTTC
>.|TRBD2|TRBV27|TRBJ2-7
CASSPKKLAGVYEQYF
TGTGCCAGCAGTCCGAAAAAACTAGCGGGAGTTTACGAGCAGTACTTC
>once|TRBD1|TRBV5-4|TRBJ2-5
CASSRPGTGAKEQYF
TGTGCCAGCAGCAGACCCGGGACAGGGGCTAAAGAGCAGTACTTC
>.|.|TRBV19|TRBJ1-4
CASSYQLTATNEKLFF
TGTGCCAGTAGCTACCAGCTAACTGCAACTAATGAAAAACTGTTTTTT
>.|TRBD2|TRBV7-2|TRBJ2-7
CASSLGPGGEQYF
TGTGCCAGCAGCCTCGGACCGGGGGGGGAGCAGTACTTC
>.|.|TRBV4-2|TRBJ2-2
CASSRDGRGELFF
TGTGCCAGCAGCCGAGATGGGCGAGGGGAGCTGTTTTTT
>.|.|TRBV5-6|TRBJ1-1
CAGSWDEREAFF
TGTGCCGGCAGCTGGGACGAACGTGAAGCTTTCTTT
>.|.|TRBV7-2|TRBJ2-7
CASSFGGSQRASYEQYF
TGTGCCAGCAGCTTTGGAGGATCACAGCGGGCCTCCTACGAGCAGTACTTC
>.|.|TRBV6-1|TRBJ2-7
CASSEKGSFPEQYF
TGTGCCAGCAGTGAAAAGGGGAGCTTCCCCGAGCAGTACTTC
>few|TRBD1|TRBV27|TRBJ1-5
CASSPPDRVGNQPQHF
TGTGCCAGCAGTCCCCCGGACAGGGTGGGCAATCAGCCCCAGCATTTT
>once|.|TRBV15|TRBJ1-1
CATSRDRGRSRGREPEAFF
TGTGCCACCAGCAGAGATCGAGGGCGTAGCCGGGGTAGGGAGCCTGAAGCTTTCTTT
>.|.|TRBV28|TRBJ2-7
CASSFRTPRIYEQYF
TGTGCCAGCAGTTTCCGGACTCCGAGGATCTACGAGCAGTACTTC
>once|.|TRBV29-1|TRBJ1-4
CSVEERIGEKLFF
TGCAGCGTTGAAGAGCGGATCGGTGAAAAACTGTTTTTT
>once|.|TRBV7-8|TRBJ1-2
CASSLELFNYGYTF
TGTGCCAGCAGCTTAGAGCTCTTTAACTATGGCTACACCTTC
>.|.|TRBV4-1|TRBJ2-7
CASSQDVGPLYEQYF
TGCGCCAGCAGCCAAGATGTAGGACCACTCTACGAGCAGTACTTC
>once|.|TRBV4-1|TRBJ1-2
CASSQGGRLPYGYTF
TGCGCCAGCAGCCAAGGGGGCAGGCTTCCCTATGGCTACACCTTC
>.|.|TRBV4-2|TRBJ1-2
CASSPRTTDNYGYTF
TGTGCCAGCAGCCCACGGACCACAGATAACTATGGCTACACCTTC
>.|.|TRBV5-1|TRBJ1-1
CASSLGPGGGNTEAFF
TGCGCCAGCAGCTTGGGCCCGGGTGGGGGGAACACTGAAGCTTTCTTT
>.|TRBD2|TRBV15|TRBJ2-7
CATRDGGVPYEQYF
TGTGCCACCCGCGACGGGGGGGTCCCTTACGAGCAGTACTTC
>.|TRBD1|TRBV18|TRBJ2-4
CASSPRGTALAKNIQYF
TGTGCCAGCTCACCACGGGGGACAGCACTAGCCAAAAACATTCAGTACTTC
>once|.|TRBV28|TRBJ1-5
CASSLGGGNQPQHF
TGTGCCAGCAGTTTGGGTGGGGGCAATCAGCCCCAGCATTTT
>.|.|TRBV28|TRBJ1-1
CASSLLPNRAFF
TGTGCCAGCAGTTTATTGCCCAACCGAGCTTTCTTT
>.|.|TRBV7-2|TRBJ2-7
CASSPSPFYEQYF
TGTGCCAGCAGCCCTTCGCCCTTTTACGAGCAGTACTTC
>.|.|TRBV28|TRBJ1-5
CASSFSNQPQHF
TGTGCCAGCAGTTTTAGCAATCAGCCCCAGCATTTT
>.|.|TRBV2|TRBJ1-5
CASSRDTIPNQPQHF
TGTGCCAGCAGTCGGGACACTATACCGAATCAGCCCCAGCATTTT
>.|TRBD1|TRBV4-2|TRBJ2-6
CASSRTGQLSGANVLTF
TGTGCCAGCAGCCGGACGGGACAGCTATCTGGGGCCAACGTCCTGACTTTC
>.|TRBD1|TRBV29-1|TRBJ2-7
CSVGQGDEQYF
TGCAGCGTTGGGCAGGGGGACGAGCAGTACTTC
>.|TRBD1|TRBV2|TRBJ1-5
CASSRDRNQPQHF
TGTGCCAGCAGTAGGGACAGGAATCAGCCCCAGCATTTT
>.|.|TRBV18|TRBJ2-7
CASSLLGYEQYF
TGTGCCAGCTCACTCTTAGGCTACGAGCAGTACTTC
>.|.|TRBV29-1|TRBJ1-1
CSVIQTEGTEAFF
TGCAGCGTTATCCAAACCGAAGGCACTGAAGCTTTCTTT
>.|TRBD2|TRBV7-2|TRBJ2-7
CASSYGLAGATYEQYF
TGTGCCAGCAGCTATGGACTAGCGGGTGCAACCTACGAGCAGTACTTC
>.|TRBD1|TRBV13|TRBJ2-5
CASSFGTGAGEQYF
TGTGCCAGCAGCTTTGGGACAGGGGCGGGTGAGCAGTACTTC
>once|.|TRBV28|TRBJ1-2
CASSFRGAGYGYTF
TGTGCCAGCAGTTTTCGAGGGGCTGGGTATGGCTACACCTTC
>.|.|TRBV5-1|TRBJ2-7
CASSLGGGIYEQYF
TGCGCCAGCAGCTTGGGGGGCGGGATCTACGAGCAGTACTTC
>.|.|TRBV29-1|TRBJ2-7
CSAIRSGLFDEQYF
TGCAGCGCTATAAGGTCAGGGCTTTTCGACGAGCAGTACTTC
>.|.|TRBV10-3|TRBJ1-6
CAIREQGLNSPLHF
TGTGCCATCAGGGAACAGGGCCTAAATTCACCCCTCCACTTT
>.|TRBD1|TRBV6-5|TRBJ1-6
CASSFSRTGDPLHF
TGTGCCAGCAGTTTTTCCCGTACAGGGGACCCCCTCCACTTT
>few|.|TRBV29-1|TRBJ1-1
CSSGPGWGMNTEAFF
TGCAGCAGTGGGCCCGGGTGGGGGATGAACACTGAAGCTTTCTTT
>.|.|TRBV4-1|TRBJ2-7
CASSQGWQGSGEQYF
TGCGCCAGCAGCCAAGGGTGGCAGGGCAGTGGAGAGCAGTACTTC
>.|.|TRBV9|TRBJ2-7
CASSPRGDTDSYEQYF
TGTGCCAGCAGCCCTCGGGGGGACACAGACTCCTACGAGCAGTACTTC
>.|.|TRBV19|TRBJ2-6
CASSSSGRWGANVLTF
TGTGCCAGTAGTTCCTCGGGGCGTTGGGGGGCCAACGTCCTGACTTTC